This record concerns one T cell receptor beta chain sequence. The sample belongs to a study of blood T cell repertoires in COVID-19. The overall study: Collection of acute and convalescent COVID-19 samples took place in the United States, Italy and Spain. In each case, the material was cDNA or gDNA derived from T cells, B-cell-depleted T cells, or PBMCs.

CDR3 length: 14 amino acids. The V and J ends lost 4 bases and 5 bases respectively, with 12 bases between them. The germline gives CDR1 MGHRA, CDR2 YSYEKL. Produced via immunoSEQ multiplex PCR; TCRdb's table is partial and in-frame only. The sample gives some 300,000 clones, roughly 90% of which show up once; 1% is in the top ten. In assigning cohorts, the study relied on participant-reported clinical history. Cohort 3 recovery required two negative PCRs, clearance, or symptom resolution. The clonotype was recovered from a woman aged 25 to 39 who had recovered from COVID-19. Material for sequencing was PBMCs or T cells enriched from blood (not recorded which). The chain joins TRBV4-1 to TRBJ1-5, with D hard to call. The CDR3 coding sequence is TGCGCCAGCAGCCCGCGAGAGAGGGATCAGCCCCAGCATTTT. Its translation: CASSPRERDQPQHF.